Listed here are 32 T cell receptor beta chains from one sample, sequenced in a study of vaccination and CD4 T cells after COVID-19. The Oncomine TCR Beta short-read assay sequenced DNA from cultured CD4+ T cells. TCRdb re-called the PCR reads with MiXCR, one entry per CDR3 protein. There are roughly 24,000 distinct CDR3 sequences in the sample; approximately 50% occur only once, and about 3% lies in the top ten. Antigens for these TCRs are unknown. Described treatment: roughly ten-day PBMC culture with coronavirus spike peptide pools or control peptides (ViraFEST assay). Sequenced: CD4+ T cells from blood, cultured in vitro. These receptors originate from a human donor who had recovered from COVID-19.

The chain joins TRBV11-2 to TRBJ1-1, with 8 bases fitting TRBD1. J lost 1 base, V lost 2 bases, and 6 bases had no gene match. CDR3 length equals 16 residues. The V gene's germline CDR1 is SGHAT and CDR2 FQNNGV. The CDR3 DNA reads TGTGCCAGCAGCTTACTACCCAGGGGGCGGAACACTGAAGCTTTCTTT. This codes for CASSLLPRGRNTEAFF.

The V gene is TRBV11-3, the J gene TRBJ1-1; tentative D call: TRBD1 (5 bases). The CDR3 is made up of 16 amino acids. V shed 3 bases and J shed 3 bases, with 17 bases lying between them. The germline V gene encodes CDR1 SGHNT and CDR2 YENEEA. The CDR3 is CASSLIHVGADTEAFF. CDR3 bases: TGTGCCAGCAGCTTGATCCATGTAGGGGCGGACACTGAAGCTTTCTTT.

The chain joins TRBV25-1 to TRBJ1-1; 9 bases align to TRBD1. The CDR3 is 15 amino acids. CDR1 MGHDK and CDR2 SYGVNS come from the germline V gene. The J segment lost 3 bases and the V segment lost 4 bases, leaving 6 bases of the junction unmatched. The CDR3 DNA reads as TGTGCCAGCAGTGCATACAGGGGGCCTGACACTGAAGCTTTCTTT. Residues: CASSAYRGPDTEAFF. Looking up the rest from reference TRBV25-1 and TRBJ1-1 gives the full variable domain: EADIYQTPRYLVIGTGKKITLECSQTMGHDKMYWYQQDPGMELHLIHYSYGVNSTEKGDLSSESTVSRIRTEHFPLTLESARPSHTSQYLCASSAYRGPDTEAFFGQGTRLTVV.

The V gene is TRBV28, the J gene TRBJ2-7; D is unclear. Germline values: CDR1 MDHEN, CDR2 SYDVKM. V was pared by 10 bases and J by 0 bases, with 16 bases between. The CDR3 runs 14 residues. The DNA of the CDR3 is TGTGCCACCCTGGGCAGCTCCCTCTCCTACGAGCAGTACTTC. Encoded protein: CATLGSSLSYEQYF.

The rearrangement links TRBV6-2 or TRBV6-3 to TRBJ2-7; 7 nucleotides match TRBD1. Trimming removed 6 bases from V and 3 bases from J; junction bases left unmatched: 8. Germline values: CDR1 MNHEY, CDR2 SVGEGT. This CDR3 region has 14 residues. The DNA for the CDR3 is TGTGCCAGCAGCCCCGGGGACAGAAACTACGAGCAGTACTTC. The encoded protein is CASSPGDRNYEQYF.

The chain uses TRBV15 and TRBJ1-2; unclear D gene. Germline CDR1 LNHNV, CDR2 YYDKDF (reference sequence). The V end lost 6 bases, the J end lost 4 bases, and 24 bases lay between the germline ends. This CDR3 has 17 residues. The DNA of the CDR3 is TGTGCCACCAGTAAAGACCGCGGGGTAGGCACAACCTATGGCTACACCTTC. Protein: CATSKDRGVGTTYGYTF.

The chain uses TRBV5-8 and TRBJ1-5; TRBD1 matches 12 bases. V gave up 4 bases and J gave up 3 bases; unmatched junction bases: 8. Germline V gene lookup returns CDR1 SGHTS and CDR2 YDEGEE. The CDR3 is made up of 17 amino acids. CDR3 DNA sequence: TGTGCCAGCAGCGCGGGACAGGGGGCCTACAACAATCAGCCCCAGCATTTT. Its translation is CASSAGQGAYNNQPQHF.

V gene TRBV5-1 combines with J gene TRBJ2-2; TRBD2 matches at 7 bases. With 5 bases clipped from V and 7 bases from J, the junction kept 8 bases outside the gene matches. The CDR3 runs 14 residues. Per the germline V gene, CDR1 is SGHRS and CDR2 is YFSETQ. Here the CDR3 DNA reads TGCGCCAGCAGGCCCGGGACTAAGGGCGGGGAGCTGTTTTTT. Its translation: CASRPGTKGGELFF.

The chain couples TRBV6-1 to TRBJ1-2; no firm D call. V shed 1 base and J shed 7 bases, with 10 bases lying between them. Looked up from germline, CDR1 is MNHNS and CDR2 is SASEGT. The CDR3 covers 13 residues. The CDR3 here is CASSEGFKLGYTF. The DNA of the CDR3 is TGTGCCAGCAGTGAAGGCTTTAAACTTGGCTACACCTTC.

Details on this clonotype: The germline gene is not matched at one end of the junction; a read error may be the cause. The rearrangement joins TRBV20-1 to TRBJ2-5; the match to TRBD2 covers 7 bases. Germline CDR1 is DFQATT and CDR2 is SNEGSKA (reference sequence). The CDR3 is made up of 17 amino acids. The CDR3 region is CSARNRLGSGFQETRYF. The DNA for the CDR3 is TGCAGTGCTAGAAATCGCTTAGGTAGCGGGTTCCAAGAGACCCGGTACTTC.

The CDR3 DNA reads TGTGCCAGCAGTTGGGACAGGGGGACCCTACCCCAGCATTTT. Translating gives CASSWDRGTLPQHF. V is TRBV6-2 or TRBV6-3 and J is TRBJ1-5, with 11 bases matching TRBD1. The CDR3 contains 14 residues. V shed 4 bases and J 10 bases; nucleotides not matched to a gene: 6. CDR1 is MNHEY and CDR2 is SVGEGT in the germline V gene.

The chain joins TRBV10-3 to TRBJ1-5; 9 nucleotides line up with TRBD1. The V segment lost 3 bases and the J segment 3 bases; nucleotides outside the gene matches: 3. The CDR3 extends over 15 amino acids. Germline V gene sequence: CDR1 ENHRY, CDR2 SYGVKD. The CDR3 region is CAISDTGGFNQPQHF. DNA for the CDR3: TGTGCCATCAGTGACACAGGGGGCTTCAATCAGCCCCAGCATTTT.

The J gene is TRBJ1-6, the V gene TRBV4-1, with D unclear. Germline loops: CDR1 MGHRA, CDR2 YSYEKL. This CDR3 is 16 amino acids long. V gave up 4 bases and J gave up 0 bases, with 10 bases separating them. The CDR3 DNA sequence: TGCGCCAGCAGCCCGCACACGAGCTCCTATAATTCACCCCTCCACTTT. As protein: CASSPHTSSYNSPLHF.

The CDR3 sequence is CASSPDRVVRPQHF. Here the CDR3 DNA reads TGTGCCAGCAGTCCCGACAGGGTAGTTCGGCCCCAGCATTTT. This chain connects TRBV6-1 to TRBJ1-5, with 7 bases lining up with TRBD1. Germline values: CDR1 MNHNS, CDR2 SASEGT. J gave up 9 bases and V 5 bases, and 10 bases lay outside the gene matches. This CDR3 region has 14 residues.

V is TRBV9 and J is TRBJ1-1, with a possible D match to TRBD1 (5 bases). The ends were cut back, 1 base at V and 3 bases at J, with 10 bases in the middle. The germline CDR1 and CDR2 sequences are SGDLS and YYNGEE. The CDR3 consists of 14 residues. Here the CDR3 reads CASSVTGLDTEAFF. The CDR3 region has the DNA TGTGCCAGCAGCGTAACGGGGCTCGACACTGAAGCTTTCTTT.

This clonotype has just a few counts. The CDR3 DNA reads as TGTGCTAGTGGTTTGCAGTTGACCGGGACACCGAACTATGGCTACACCTTC. It is translated as CASGLQLTGTPNYGYTF. The chain joins TRBV12-5 to TRBJ1-2; a possible D gene is TRBD1 (6 bases). The germline CDR1 and CDR2 sequences are LGHNT and FRNRAP. V lost 2 bases and J 2 bases, leaving 18 bases between the germline ends. This CDR3 has 17 amino acids. The full variable domain, in which reference TRBV12-5 and TRBJ1-2 provide the parts outside the CDR3, is DARVTQTPRHKVTEMGQEVTMRCQPILGHNTVFWYRQTMMQGLELLAYFRNRAPLDDSGMPKDRFSAEMPDATLATLKIQPSEPRDSAVYFCASGLQLTGTPNYGYTFGSGTRLTVV.

CDR3 residues: CASSPTGQGPDTQYF. The CDR3 DNA sequence: TGTGCCAGCAGCCCAACGGGACAGGGACCAGATACGCAGTATTTT. The chain links TRBV7-2 to TRBJ2-3; TRBD1 agrees at 9 bases. Germline values: CDR1 SGHTA, CDR2 FQGNSA. V was clipped by 5 bases and J by 4 bases; unmatched bases: 7. The CDR3 has 15 amino acids.

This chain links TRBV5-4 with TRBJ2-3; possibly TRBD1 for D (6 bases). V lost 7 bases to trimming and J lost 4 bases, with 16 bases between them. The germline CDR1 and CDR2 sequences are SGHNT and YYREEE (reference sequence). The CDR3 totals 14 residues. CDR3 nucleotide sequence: TGTGCCAGCTCCGATAGGGGGTTCGCAGATACGCAGTATTTT. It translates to CASSDRGFADTQYF. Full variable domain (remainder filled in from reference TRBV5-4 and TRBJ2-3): ETGVTQSPTHLIKTRGQQVTLRCSSQSGHNTVSWYQQALGQGPQFIFQYYREEENGRGNFPPRFSGLQFPNYSSELNVNALELDDSALYLCASSDRGFADTQYFGPGTRLTVL.

This CDR3 is CASSQGGYGYTF. CDR3 nucleotide sequence: TGTGCCAGCAGCCAAGGGGGCTATGGCTACACCTTC. The rearrangement links TRBV14 to TRBJ1-2; unclear D gene. This CDR3 spans 12 amino acids. Germline values: CDR1 SGHDN, CDR2 FVKESK. Trimming stripped 1 base from V and 4 bases from J, with 4 bases between.

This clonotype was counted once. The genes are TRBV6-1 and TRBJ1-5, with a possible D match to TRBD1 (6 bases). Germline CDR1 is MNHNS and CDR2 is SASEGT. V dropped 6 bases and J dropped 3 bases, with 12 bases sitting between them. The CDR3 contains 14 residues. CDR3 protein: CASRRRDINQPQHF. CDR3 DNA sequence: TGTGCCAGCAGACGCCGGGACATCAATCAGCCCCAGCATTTT.

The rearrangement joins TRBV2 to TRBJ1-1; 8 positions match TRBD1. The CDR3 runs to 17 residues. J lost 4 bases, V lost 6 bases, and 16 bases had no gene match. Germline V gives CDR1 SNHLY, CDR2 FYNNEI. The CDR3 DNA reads TGTGCCAGCAGATACCAGGGGGCAGGGGGCAAAGGCACTGAAGCTTTCTTT. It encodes CASRYQGAGGKGTEAFF.

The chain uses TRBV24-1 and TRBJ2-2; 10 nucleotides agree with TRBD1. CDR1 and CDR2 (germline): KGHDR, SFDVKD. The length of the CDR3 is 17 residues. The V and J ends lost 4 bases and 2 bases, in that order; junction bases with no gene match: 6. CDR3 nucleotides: TGTGCCACCAGTGAACTGGGACAGGGGACCAACACCGGGGAGCTGTTTTTT. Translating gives CATSELGQGTNTGELFF.

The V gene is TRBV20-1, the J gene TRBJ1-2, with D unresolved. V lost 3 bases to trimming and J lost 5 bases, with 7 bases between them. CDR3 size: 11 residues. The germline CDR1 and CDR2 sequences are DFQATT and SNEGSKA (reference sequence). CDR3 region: CSASTDYGYTF. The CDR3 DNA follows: TGCAGTGCTAGTACGGATTATGGCTACACCTTC.

The CDR3: CASSYARDRGVRNTEAFF. The DNA for the CDR3 is TGTGCCAGCAGTTACGCCCGGGACAGGGGTGTCAGGAACACTGAAGCTTTCTTT. The genes are TRBV6-2 or TRBV6-3 and TRBJ1-1; 10 positions match TRBD1. Germline V gene sequence: CDR1 MNHEY, CDR2 SVGEGT. V shed 2 bases, J shed 1 base, and the junction held 10 bases outside the gene matches. CDR3 length equals 18 residues.

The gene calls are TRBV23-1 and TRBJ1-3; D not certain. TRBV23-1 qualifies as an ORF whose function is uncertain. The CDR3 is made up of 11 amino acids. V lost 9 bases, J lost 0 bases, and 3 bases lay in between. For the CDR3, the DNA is TGCGCCAGGGCCTCTGGAAACACCATATATTTT. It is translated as CARASGNTIYF.

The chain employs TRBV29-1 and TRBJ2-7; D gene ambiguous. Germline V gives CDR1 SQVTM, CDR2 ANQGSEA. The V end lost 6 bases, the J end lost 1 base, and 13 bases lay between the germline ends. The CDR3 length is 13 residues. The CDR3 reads CSVSVGTSYEQYF. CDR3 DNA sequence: TGCAGCGTGTCCGTTGGTACTTCCTACGAGCAGTACTTC.

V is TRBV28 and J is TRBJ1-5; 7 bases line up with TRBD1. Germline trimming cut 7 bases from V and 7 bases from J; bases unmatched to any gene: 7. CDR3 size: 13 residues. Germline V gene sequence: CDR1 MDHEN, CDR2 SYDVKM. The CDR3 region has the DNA TGTGCCAGCACCCAAAGGGGGCGACAGCCCCAGCATTTT. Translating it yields CASTQRGRQPQHF. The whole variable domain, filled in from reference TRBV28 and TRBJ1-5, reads DVKVTQSSRYLVKRTGEKVFLECVQDMDHENMFWYRQDPGLGLRLIYFSYDVKMKEKGDIPEGYSVSREKKERFSLILESASTNQTSMYLCASTQRGRQPQHFGDGTRLSIL.

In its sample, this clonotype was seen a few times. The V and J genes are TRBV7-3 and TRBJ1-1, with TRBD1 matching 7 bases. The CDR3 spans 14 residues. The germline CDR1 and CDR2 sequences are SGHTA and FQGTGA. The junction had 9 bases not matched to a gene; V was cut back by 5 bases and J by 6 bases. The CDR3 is CASSKDRAIAEAFF. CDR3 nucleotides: TGTGCCAGCAGCAAAGACAGGGCTATCGCTGAAGCTTTCTTT.

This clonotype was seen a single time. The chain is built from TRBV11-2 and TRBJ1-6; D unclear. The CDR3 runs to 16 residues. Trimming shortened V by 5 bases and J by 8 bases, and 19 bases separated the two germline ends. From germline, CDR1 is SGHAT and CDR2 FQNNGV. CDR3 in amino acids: CASSHSFSLGYSPLHF. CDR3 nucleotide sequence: TGTGCCAGCAGCCACAGCTTCTCCCTAGGTTATTCACCCCTCCACTTT.

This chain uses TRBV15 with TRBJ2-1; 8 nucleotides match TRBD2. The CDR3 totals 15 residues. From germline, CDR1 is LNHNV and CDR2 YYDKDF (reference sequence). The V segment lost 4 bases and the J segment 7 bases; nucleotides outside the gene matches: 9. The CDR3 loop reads CATSTLGGGRNEQFF. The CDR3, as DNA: TGTGCCACCAGCACTCTAGGCGGGGGGCGGAATGAGCAGTTCTTC.

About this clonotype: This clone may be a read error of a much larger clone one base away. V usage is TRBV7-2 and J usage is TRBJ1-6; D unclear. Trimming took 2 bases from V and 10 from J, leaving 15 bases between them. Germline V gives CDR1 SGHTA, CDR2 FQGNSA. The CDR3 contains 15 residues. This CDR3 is CASSLRAGIGSPLHF. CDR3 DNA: TGTGCCAGCAGCTTAAGGGCAGGAATAGGATCACCCCTCCACTTT.

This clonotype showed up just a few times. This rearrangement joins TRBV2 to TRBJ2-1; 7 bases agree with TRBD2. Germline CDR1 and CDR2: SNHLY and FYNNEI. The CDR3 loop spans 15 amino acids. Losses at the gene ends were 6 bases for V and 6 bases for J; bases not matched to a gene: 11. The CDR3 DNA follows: TGTGCCAGCAGGGCCGCGGGAGTAGCCCTCAATGAGCAGTTCTTC. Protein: CASRAAGVALNEQFF.